One T cell receptor beta chain is described in this entry. This sample stems from a study of blood T cell repertoires in COVID-19. The V gene lost 1 base and the J gene lost 4 bases, with 7 bases spanning the gap. There are 13 residues in the CDR3. Germline V lookup: CDR1 SGHTA, CDR2 FQGNSA. Libraries were prepared by immunoSEQ multiplex PCR; TCRdb keeps only in-frame clonotypes and omits some of them. The sample comprises 350,000 to 400,000 clones, around nine tenths of which are singletons, and around 7.4% rests with the top ten. This clonotype was obtained from a woman between 55 and 75 years old with COVID-19, enrolled during active disease. Source material: peripheral blood. This chain uses TRBV7-2 with TRBJ1-1; tentatively, D is TRBD1 (6 bases). CDR3 sequence reads: CASSLEQGTEAFF. The CDR3 DNA reads TGTGCCAGCAGCTTAGAACAGGGCACTGAAGCTTTCTTT.